These 3 T cell receptor beta chains were sequenced from one sample in a study of T cells in Graves' hyperthyroidism and ophthalmopathy. RNA transcripts served as the template for amplifying TCR beta CDR3 regions. Researchers ran a first-round RT-PCR on the TCR CDR3 using the HTBI primer set. Using its own MiXCR run on the multiplex PCR reads, TCRdb lists one record per CDR3 protein. The sample carries about 510,000 distinct CDR3 sequences, roughly 15% recorded once. The sample was blood. The receptors shown here come from a woman aged 40 to 49 with Graves' hyperthyroidism.

This clonotype occurred many times. V is TRBV11-2 and J is TRBJ1-1; 8 nucleotides match TRBD1. The CDR3 loop spans 16 amino acids. V was clipped by 1 base and J by 8 bases; unmatched bases: 12. Looked up from germline, CDR1 is SGHAT and CDR2 is FQNNGV. The CDR3 bases are TGTGCCAGCAGCTTAGGATTTAGACAGGGGTTACTCGAAGCTTTCTTT. It translates to CASSLGFRQGLLEAFF.

This clonotype was picked up many times. This sequence joins TRBV6-2 or TRBV6-3 and TRBJ1-1; unclear D gene. The CDR3 has 13 residues. V dropped 7 bases and J dropped 1 base, with 10 bases sitting between them. Looked up from germline, CDR1 is MNHEY and CDR2 is SVGEGT. The CDR3 here is CASTWTPNTEAFF. The CDR3 bases are TGTGCCAGCACCTGGACCCCGAACACTGAAGCTTTCTTT.

This clonotype came up many times. The chain uses TRBV12-3 or TRBV12-4 and TRBJ2-5; 12 bases are a match to TRBD2. V gave up 6 bases and J gave up 5 bases; unmatched junction bases: 7. The CDR3 is 15 amino acids. The CDR3 sequence: CASSFTSGRPETQYF. Written as DNA, the CDR3 is TGTGCCAGCAGCTTTACTAGCGGGAGGCCGGAGACCCAGTACTTC.